This entry lists 15 T cell receptor beta chains sequenced from one sample in a study of T cell responses to AZD1222 COVID-19 vaccine. TCRdb's table, derived via immunoSEQ multiplex PCR, lists solely in-frame clones and lacks some. The data contain 130,000 to 150,000 clones, just over 90% of them seen just once; the ten biggest clones take up less than 2%. Sample: peripheral blood, taken on day 0 of AZD1222 vaccination. These receptors all stem from an adult in good health.

This chain uses TRBV18 with TRBJ1-3; D might be TRBD1 (5 bases). Looked up from germline, CDR1 is KGHSH and CDR2 is LQKENI. With 0 bases removed from V and 4 bases from J, the gap between germline ends came to 7 bases. The CDR3 runs 14 residues. In DNA form, the CDR3 reads TGTGCCAGCTCACCACCTCCAGGGGGAAACACCATATATTTT. This encodes CASSPPPGGNTIYF.

V is TRBV19 and J is TRBJ1-3, with 10 bases that match TRBD1. J was trimmed by 2 bases and V by 4 bases; bases with no gene match: 5. Looked up from germline, CDR1 is LNHDA and CDR2 is SQIVND (reference sequence). The CDR3 sequence is 16 residues long. CDR3 in amino acids: CASSSPGTGAGNTIYF. CDR3 bases: TGTGCCAGTAGTAGTCCCGGGACAGGGGCTGGAAACACCATATATTTT.

The chain links TRBV14 to TRBJ1-4; D remains unclear. Trimming stripped 2 bases from V and 7 bases from J, with 17 bases between. Germline assignment: CDR1 SGHDN and CDR2 FVKESK. CDR3 length: 16 amino acids. This CDR3 reads CASSQTSNPRREKLFF. The DNA for the CDR3 is TGTGCCAGCAGCCAAACATCCAACCCGAGGCGTGAAAAACTGTTTTTT. Based on the CDR3 plus reference TRBV14 and TRBJ1-4, the full variable domain is EAGVTQFPSHSVIEKGQTVTLRCDPISGHDNLYWYRRVMGKEIKFLLHFVKESKQDESGMPNNRFLAERTGGTYSTLKVQPAELEDSGVYFCASSQTSNPRREKLFFGSGTQLSVL.

This chain connects TRBV5-8 to TRBJ1-1; a possible D gene is TRBD1 (5 bases). V lost 4 bases and J 4 bases, leaving 14 bases between the germline ends. CDR1 is SGHTS and CDR2 is YDEGEE in the germline V gene. The CDR3 totals 14 residues. CDR3 bases: TGTGCCAGCAGCCCAGGGTCGGGGGTCACTGAAGCTTTCTTT. Its protein product is CASSPGSGVTEAFF.

This clone was seen just once. The chain has TRBV6-6 and TRBJ1-4; D remains ambiguous. CDR1 and CDR2 from the germline V gene are MNHNY and SVGAGI (reference sequence). The CDR3 has 16 amino acids. V lost 4 bases and J 0 bases, leaving 12 bases between the germline ends. The CDR3 is CASSSLGWATNEKLFF. The CDR3 DNA reads as TGTGCCAGCAGTTCACTGGGGTGGGCAACTAATGAAAAACTGTTTTTT.

This chain links TRBV11-3 with TRBJ2-1; 8 bases match TRBD2. Germline V gene lookup returns CDR1 SGHNT and CDR2 YENEEA. V lost 4 bases and J lost 1; bases outside the gene matches: 3. There are 15 residues in the CDR3. The CDR3 here is CASSYSGESYNEQFF. DNA of the CDR3: TGTGCCAGCAGCTATAGCGGGGAATCCTACAATGAGCAGTTCTTC.

The chain carries TRBV6-5 and TRBJ2-2; D perhaps matches TRBD2 (6 bases). The germline gives CDR1 MNHEY, CDR2 SVGAGI. The CDR3 contains 15 residues. The V end lost 10 bases, the J end lost 0 bases, and 15 bases lay between the germline ends. CDR3 DNA: TGTGCCACCATTCCGGGACTTCCGAACACCGGGGAGCTGTTTTTT. Amino acids: CATIPGLPNTGELFF.

The chain uses TRBV10-3 and TRBJ1-3; D may be TRBD1 (5 bases). V was clipped by 0 bases and J by 2 bases, with 11 bases between them. The CDR3 length is 16 residues. Looked up from germline, CDR1 is ENHRY and CDR2 is SYGVKD. CDR3 nucleotide sequence: TGTGCCATCAGTGAGTCTAAAGGGGAGGCTGGAAACACCATATATTTT. The encoded protein is CAISESKGEAGNTIYF.

The chain employs TRBV9 and TRBJ1-3; D is perhaps TRBD1 (5 bases). The germline V gene encodes CDR1 SGDLS and CDR2 YYNGEE. V lost 3 bases and J lost 4, with 14 bases in between. This CDR3 comprises 15 residues. The CDR3 region has the DNA TGTGCCAGCAGCGCCCGCACAGGATCCGGAAACACCATATATTTT. The encoded protein is CASSARTGSGNTIYF.

V and J are TRBV7-2 and TRBJ1-5; D gene ambiguous. Between the trimmed V and J ends, which lost 5 bases and 0 bases, there was a span of 8 bases. The CDR3 sequence is 14 residues long. The germline CDR1 and CDR2 sequences are SGHTA and FQGNSA. In DNA, the CDR3 is TGTGCCAGCAGCCCCTGGAGTAGCAATCAGCCCCAGCATTTT. Translation gives CASSPWSSNQPQHF.

V gene TRBV5-1 combines with J gene TRBJ2-1, with 10 bases matching TRBD1. Per germline, CDR1 SGHRS and CDR2 YFSETQ. V trimming: 7 bases; J trimming: 8 bases; junction bases outside the gene matches: 9. The CDR3 extends over 14 amino acids. In DNA, the CDR3 is TGCGCCAGCGAACGGGACAGGGGTTCCGATGAGCAGTTCTTC. It codes for CASERDRGSDEQFF.

The CDR3 spells CASSPRGREQYF. CDR3 coding DNA: TGTGCCAGCAGCCCAAGGGGGCGTGAGCAGTACTTC. The V gene is TRBV7-3, the J gene TRBJ2-7; 7 positions match TRBD1. The CDR3 runs to 12 residues. V shed 5 bases, J shed 7 bases, and the junction held 5 bases outside the gene matches. The germline gives CDR1 SGHTA, CDR2 FQGTGA.

CDR3 region: CASTMNYEQYF. The CDR3 coding sequence is TGTGCCAGCACGATGAACTACGAGCAGTACTTC. This chain joins TRBV6-5 and TRBJ2-7; D gene unclear. Looked up from germline, CDR1 is MNHEY and CDR2 is SVGAGI. The CDR3 extends over 11 amino acids. V was pared by 7 bases and J by 3 bases, with 7 bases between.

The rearrangement links TRBV28 to TRBJ1-6; a possible D gene is TRBD1 (5 bases). The V end was cut by 3 bases, the J end by 14 bases, with 17 bases between. Germline V lookup: CDR1 MDHEN, CDR2 SYDVKM. The CDR3 has 14 amino acids. The chain's CDR3 is CASSFRQTPKSLHF. CDR3 bases: TGTGCCAGCAGTTTTAGACAGACCCCAAAGTCCCTCCACTTT.

This clone appeared once. The rearrangement links TRBV27 to TRBJ2-1; 11 bases line up with TRBD2. This CDR3 spans 14 amino acids. With V trimmed by 7 bases and J by 7 bases, 6 bases remained unmatched. From germline, CDR1 is MNHEY and CDR2 SMNVEV (reference sequence). In DNA, the CDR3 is TGTGCCAGCACCTTACTAGCGGGGGATAATGAGCAGTTCTTC. Amino acids: CASTLLAGDNEQFF.